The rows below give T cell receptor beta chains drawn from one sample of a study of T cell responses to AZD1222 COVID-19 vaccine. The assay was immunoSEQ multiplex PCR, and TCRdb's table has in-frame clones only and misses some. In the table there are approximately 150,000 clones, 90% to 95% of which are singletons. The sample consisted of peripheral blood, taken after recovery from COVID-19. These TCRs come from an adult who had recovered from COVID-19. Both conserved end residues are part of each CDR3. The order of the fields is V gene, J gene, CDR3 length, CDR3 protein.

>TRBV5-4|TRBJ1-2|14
CASSLVGRENGYTF
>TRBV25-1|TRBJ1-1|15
CASSGEGAQNTEAFF
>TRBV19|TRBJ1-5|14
CASSIRQVYQPQHF
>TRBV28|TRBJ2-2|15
CASSLDGRAAGELFF
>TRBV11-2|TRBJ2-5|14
CASSSRGGVETQYF
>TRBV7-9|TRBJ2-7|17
CASSGSGTGSAGYEQYF
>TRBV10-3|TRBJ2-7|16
CAISDHGGRSSYEQYF
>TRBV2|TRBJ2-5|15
CASSEGQGIQETQYF
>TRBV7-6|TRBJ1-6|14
CASSLEGPSSPLHF
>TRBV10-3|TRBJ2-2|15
CAISGTSGNTGELFF
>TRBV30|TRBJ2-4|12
CASGLGQNIQYF
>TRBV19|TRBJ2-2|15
CASSILSSGTGELFF
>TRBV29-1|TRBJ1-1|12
CSASGTGIEAFF
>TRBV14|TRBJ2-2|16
CASSQLGLADTGELFF
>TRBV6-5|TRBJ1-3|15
CASSYSTATGNTIYF
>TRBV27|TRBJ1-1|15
CASRPLVYEDTEAFF
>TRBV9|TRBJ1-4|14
CASSLRQGKEKLFF
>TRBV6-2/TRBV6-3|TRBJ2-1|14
CASSPGLAGHEQFF
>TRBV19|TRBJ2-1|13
CASSIGTSLGQFF
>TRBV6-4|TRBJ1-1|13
CASSDSRDTEAFF
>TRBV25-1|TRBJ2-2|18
CASSEYFSGGSVTGELFF
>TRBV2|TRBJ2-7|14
CASSDGQGSYEQYF
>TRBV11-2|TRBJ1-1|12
CASSLGDTEAFF
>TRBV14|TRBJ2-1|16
CASSQQTSGRAGEQFF
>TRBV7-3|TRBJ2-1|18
CASSLKSVGTSKDNEQFF
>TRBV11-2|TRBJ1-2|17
CASSLDSKDGENYGYTF
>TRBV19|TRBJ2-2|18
CASMPWTGVNSNTGELFF
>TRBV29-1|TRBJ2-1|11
CSVLASNEQFF
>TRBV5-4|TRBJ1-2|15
CASSYPGALRDGYTF
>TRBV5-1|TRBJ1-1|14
CASSLEVKGREAFF
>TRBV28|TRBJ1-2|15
CASRAPGTTNYGYTF
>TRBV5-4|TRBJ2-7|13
CASINGSSYEQYF
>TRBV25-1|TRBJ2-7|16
CASSPSDRGPLGEQYF
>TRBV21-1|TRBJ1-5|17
CASSKDGREYSNQPQHF
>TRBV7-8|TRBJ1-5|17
CASSSAGGGYSNQPQHF
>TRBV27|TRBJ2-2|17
CASSSGRGREVTGELFF
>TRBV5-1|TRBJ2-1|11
CASSIRGEQFF
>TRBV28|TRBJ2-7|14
CASSFYGTSYEQYF
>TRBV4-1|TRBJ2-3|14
CASSQGGYTDTQYF
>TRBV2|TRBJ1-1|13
CASPTGRNTEAFF
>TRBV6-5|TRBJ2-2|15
CASIRTGGDTGELFF
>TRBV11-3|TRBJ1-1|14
CASARTGQNTEAFF
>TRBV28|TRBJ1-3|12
CASKSEPNTIYF
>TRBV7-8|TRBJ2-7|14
CASSLVAGPHEQYF
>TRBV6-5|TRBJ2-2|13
CASSYFNTGELFF
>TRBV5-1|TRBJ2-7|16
CASSRGGPGLNYEQYF
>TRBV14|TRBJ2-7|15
CASSQGLAANYEQYF
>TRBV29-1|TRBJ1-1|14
CSATGRRGDTEAFF
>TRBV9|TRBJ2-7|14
CASSVGTSGDEQYF
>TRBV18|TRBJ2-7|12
CASSPRSYEQYF
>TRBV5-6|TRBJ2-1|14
CASSLSGLAAEQFF